This T cell receptor beta chain was identified during a study of blood T cell repertoires in COVID-19. Under the authors' procedure: Scientists estimated how many nucleated cells there were by amplifying reference gene primers. Clones were read by immunoSEQ multiplex PCR, and TCRdb kept only the in-frame ones, dropping some. D and trimming come from the DNA, and the V and J calls and clone size come from that table. The sample records 300,000 to 400,000 clones, about 89% being singletons. The CDR3 covers 14 residues. V lost 0 bases and J lost 2, with 10 bases in between. Germline CDR1 is SQVTM and CDR2 is ANQGSEA.

This sequence was found in a woman between 45 and 60 years old with COVID-19, enrolled during active disease. Material for sequencing was peripheral blood. The J gene is TRBJ1-2, the V gene TRBV29-1; D not resolved. The CDR3 DNA follows: TGCAGCGTTGAAGATCTAGGCAAGAACTATGGCTACACCTTC. Its protein is CSVEDLGKNYGYTF.